This T cell receptor beta chain was documented in a study of monozygotic twins with inflammatory bowel disease. Findings and caveats of the study: Lower TCRbeta diversity (inverse Simpson) was seen in IBD patients than in healthy co-twins.

Investigators made cDNA in eight separate reactions per sample. TCRdb processed the 5' RACE reads again and assigns one entry to each CDR3 protein, with no DNA. This listing includes around 140,000 distinct CDR3 sequences. CDR1 is GTSNPN, CDR2 SVGIG, per germline (reference sequence). The CDR3 contains 15 residues. With respect to this clonotype: Its antigen remains unidentified.

The sample comprised blood. The chain recombines TRBV30 with TRBJ2-4; the TCRdb call, TRBD1, lacks DNA for checking. The sequence came from a human donor with ulcerative colitis or Crohn's disease, or a healthy co-twin of an affected twin (not recorded which). Here the CDR3 reads CAWRGGPIAKNIQYF. The full variable domain, rest sourced from reference TRBV30 and TRBJ2-4, is SQTIHQWPATLVQPVGSPLSLECTVEGTSNPNLYWYRQAAGRGLQLLFYSVGIGQISSEVPQNLSASRPQDRQFILSSKKLLLSDSGFYLCAWRGGPIAKNIQYFGAGTRLSVL.